This T cell receptor beta chain was identified during a study of T-cell reconstitution after alpha-beta-depleted transplantation in children. Unique molecular identifiers were used in preparing the TCRbeta library. TCRdb re-called the PCR reads with MiXCR, one entry per CDR3 protein. The repertoire holds some 500,000 distinct CDR3 sequences, with 30% to 35% as singletons. The V and J ends lost 1 base and 0 bases respectively, with 7 bases between them. The CDR3 extends over 14 amino acids. Germline V gives CDR1 MNHNS, CDR2 SASEGT. The sequenced sample was PBMCs from the stem cell graft donor, obtained from the stem cell graft. The source of this sequence is a human donor who donated a stem cell graft to a child with aplastic anemia. The rearrangement links TRBV6-1 to TRBJ2-7; the D is unclear. DNA of the CDR3: TGTGCCAGCAGTGAAGGGTACACCTCCTACGAGCAGTACTTC. Translating it yields CASSEGYTSYEQYF.